This T cell receptor beta chain was documented in a study of Ad26.COV2.S vaccination and SARS-CoV-2 variants. Study-level points and caveats: Vaccine recipients and placebo recipients showed similar non-spike TCR breadth. Substantial post-vaccination breadth of spike-specific CD8+ and CD4+ T cell responses was reported.

Measured with immunoSEQ multiplex PCR; TCRdb has only the in-frame clones, and not every one. Among about 350,000 clones, 92% were seen once, and the ten largest hold under 4%. The CDR3 runs to 16 residues. J gave up 5 bases and V 2 bases, and 8 bases lay outside the gene matches. CDR1 and CDR2 from the germline V gene are MNHNS and SASEGT. A note on this clone: Its antigen is undetermined.

The receptor comes from a human donor who had recovered from COVID-19. The input for sequencing was peripheral blood, taken after recovery from COVID-19. The chain links TRBV6-1 to TRBJ1-5, with 8 bases aligning to TRBD1. The CDR3 DNA reads TGTGCCAGCAGTGAAACCCTGACAGGGGTCCATCAGCCCCAGCATTTT. Protein sequence: CASSETLTGVHQPQHF.